Shown below are 27 T cell receptor beta chains from a single sample sequenced in a study of T cell responses to AZD1222 COVID-19 vaccine. The protocol was immunoSEQ multiplex PCR, while the TCRdb copy is restricted to in-frame clones and leaves out a portion. The table shows about 140,000 clones, with 80% to 95% occurring only once. Sequenced here: peripheral blood, sampled on day 0 of AZD1222 vaccination. These receptors were obtained from an adult in good health.

This clone was observed a few times. The chain links TRBV18 to TRBJ1-1, with D possibly being TRBD1 (5 bases). The CDR3 covers 16 residues. Germline V lookup: CDR1 KGHSH, CDR2 LQKENI. The V gene lost 6 bases and the J gene lost 2 bases, with 19 bases spanning the gap. The CDR3 nucleotides read TGTGCCAGCTCCCTCATCTCTGCGGGGGGAAACACTGAAGCTTTCTTT. Amino acids: CASSLISAGGNTEAFF.

This clone showed up just a few times. CDR3 sequence (DNA): TGTGCCAGCAGCTTAATGCAGGCCTCGGGATACAATGAGCAGTTCTTC. Its protein product is CASSLMQASGYNEQFF. This chain uses TRBV7-3 with TRBJ2-1; a weak D match, TRBD2 (5 bases). Deletions cut 1 base from V and 4 bases from J, with 14 bases between. Germline CDR1 SGHTA, CDR2 FQGTGA. The CDR3 is made up of 16 amino acids.

This clone was seen just once. V usage is TRBV13 and J usage is TRBJ1-1; D is unresolved. Germline-derived CDR1 and CDR2 are PRHDT and FYEKMQ (reference sequence). The CDR3 runs 15 residues. Trimming cost V 5 bases and J 1 base, with 14 bases left between them. CDR3 DNA: TGTGCCAGCAGCCAAGGGTCAGCTCGGAACACTGAAGCTTTCTTT. Translated, it gives CASSQGSARNTEAFF.

This clone has a single count. The chain carries TRBV3-1 (or the pseudogene TRBV3-2) and TRBJ2-5; perhaps TRBD1 as D (6 bases). V was shortened by 4 bases and J by 7 bases, with 16 bases between the two germline ends. The length of the CDR3 is 14 residues. Germline assignment: CDR1 LGHDT and CDR2 YNNKEL (reference sequence). In DNA form, the CDR3 reads TGTGCCAGCAGCCCTGGGACAACCGGGGCGACCCAGTACTTC. Translation gives CASSPGTTGATQYF.

The sample holds one count of this clone. The CDR3 DNA reads TGTGCCAGCAGTTTAGGTTACGGTGAAAAACTGTTTTTT. Its translation: CASSLGYGEKLFF. The chain links TRBV12-3 or TRBV12-4 to TRBJ1-4; D is unresolved. V lost 1 base and J 7 bases, leaving 7 bases between the germline ends. The CDR3 runs 13 residues.

Of note for this clone: In the same sample, other DNA sequences code for this CDR3. CDR3 in amino acids: CASRAQGAETQYF. DNA for the CDR3: TGTGCCAGCAGAGCTCAGGGGGCCGAGACCCAGTACTTC. The chain combines TRBV28 with TRBJ2-5; 8 nucleotides match TRBD1. V trimming: 6 bases; J trimming: 5 bases; junction bases outside the gene matches: 5. CDR3 length: 13 residues. Germline loops: CDR1 MDHEN, CDR2 SYDVKM.

This clone was counted a few times. The gene calls are TRBV10-3 and TRBJ1-5; D not resolved. V lost 2 bases and J 1 base, leaving 15 bases between the germline ends. The germline V gene has CDR1 ENHRY and CDR2 SYGVKD. The CDR3 is 17 residues long. The CDR3 protein is CAISETQGGSSNQPQHF. DNA for the CDR3: TGTGCCATCAGTGAGACACAAGGAGGCTCAAGCAATCAGCCCCAGCATTTT.

V and J are TRBV6-2 or TRBV6-3 and TRBJ1-2; TRBD1 agrees at 8 bases. After removal of 4 bases from V and 6 bases from J, the junction contained 4 bases not matched to a gene. From germline, CDR1 is MNHEY and CDR2 SVGEGT. The CDR3 consists of 13 residues. The CDR3 nucleotides read TGTGCCAGCAGTTCGACAGGGGTGGATGGCTACACCTTC. Amino acids: CASSSTGVDGYTF.

The V and J genes are TRBV4-3 and TRBJ1-6; maybe TRBD1 (5 bases). Trimming removed 1 base from V and 5 bases from J, with 9 bases in between. The CDR3 loop spans 15 amino acids. Germline assignment: CDR1 LGHNA and CDR2 YSLEER. The CDR3 is CASSQAQGDNSPLHF. CDR3 DNA: TGCGCCAGCAGCCAAGCCCAGGGAGATAATTCACCCCTCCACTTT.

The genes are TRBV7-2 and TRBJ1-2; a possible D gene is TRBD1 (6 bases). Trimming shortened V by 4 bases and J by 7 bases, and 10 bases separated the two germline ends. Germline-derived CDR1 and CDR2 are SGHTA and FQGNSA. The CDR3 is made up of 12 amino acids. The CDR3 loop is CASSSDRLGYTF. The CDR3 DNA follows: TGTGCCAGCAGCTCTGACAGGCTTGGCTACACCTTC.

The table lists this clone with a count of one. The rearrangement uses TRBV7-2 and TRBJ2-7; D not certain. CDR3 length equals 13 residues. Trimming took 1 base from V and 4 from J, leaving 8 bases between them. The V gene's germline CDR1 is SGHTA and CDR2 FQGNSA. CDR3 residues: CASSLGTEYEQYF. The CDR3 coding sequence is TGTGCCAGCAGCTTAGGGACGGAGTACGAGCAGTACTTC. Looking up the rest from reference TRBV7-2 and TRBJ2-7 gives the full variable domain: GAGVSQSPSNKVTEKGKDVELRCDPISGHTALYWYRQSLGQGLEFLIYFQGNSAPDKSGLPSDRFSAERTGGSVSTLTIQRTQQEDSAVYLCASSLGTEYEQYFGPGTRLTVT.

This sequence joins TRBV2 and TRBJ1-6, with D uncertain. The CDR3 runs 15 residues. Trimming shortened V by 5 bases and J by 5 bases, and 13 bases separated the two germline ends. CDR1 is SNHLY, CDR2 FYNNEI, per germline. As DNA, the CDR3 is TGTGCCAGCAGTTCTCAGGTCACCCATAATTCACCCCTCCACTTT. Its translation is CASSSQVTHNSPLHF.

The chain employs TRBV21-1 and TRBJ1-6; the tabulated D call, TRBD1, remains unverified against the DNA. TRBV21-1 has pseudogene status. This CDR3 has 18 amino acids. For the CDR3, the DNA is TGTGCCAGCAGCAAAGAGGCTGAGGGGACAGGGGATAATTCACCCCTCCACTTT. Translated, it gives CASSKEAEGTGDNSPLHF.

J is TRBJ1-6 and V is TRBV5-5; D remains unclear. With 3 bases removed from V and 7 bases from J, the gap between germline ends came to 8 bases. Germline lookup yields CDR1 SGHKS and CDR2 YYEKEE (reference sequence). The CDR3 is 13 amino acids. For the CDR3, the DNA is TGTGCCAGCAGCTCCGGACTAAATTCACCCCTCCACTTT. Translating it yields CASSSGLNSPLHF.

In this sample, this clone turned up once. The rearrangement uses TRBV5-1 and TRBJ1-1; 7 nucleotides agree with TRBD1. The CDR3 totals 12 residues. V shed 6 bases, J shed 4 bases, and the junction held 3 bases outside the gene matches. Germline V gene sequence: CDR1 SGHRS, CDR2 YFSETQ. CDR3 sequence (DNA): TGCGCCAGCAAACAGGGGCCCACTGAAGCTTTCTTT. Its protein product is CASKQGPTEAFF. Full variable domain (missing parts from reference TRBV5-1 and TRBJ1-1): KAGVTQTPRYLIKTRGQQVTLSCSPISGHRSVSWYQQTPGQGLQFLFEYFSETQRNKGNFPGRFSGRQFSNSRSEMNVSTLELGDSALYLCASKQGPTEAFFGQGTRLTVV.

The chain joins TRBV3-1 (or the pseudogene TRBV3-2) to TRBJ1-4; the D gene is possibly TRBD1 (6 bases). This CDR3 spans 15 amino acids. The germline CDR1 and CDR2 sequences are LGHDT and YNNKEL (reference sequence). The V gene lost 3 bases and the J gene lost 3 bases, with 11 bases spanning the gap. CDR3 loop: CASSQTGHPNEKLFF. The CDR3 DNA reads TGTGCCAGCAGCCAGACGGGACACCCTAATGAAAAACTGTTTTTT.

The chain recombines TRBV5-6 with TRBJ1-2; D may be TRBD1 (6 bases). Trimming took 7 bases from V and 3 from J, leaving 13 bases between them. Germline V gene data show CDR1 as SGHDT and CDR2 as YYEEEE. The CDR3 has 13 amino acids. The CDR3 region has the DNA TGTGCCAGCTTAGGGGGACGGGACTATGGCTACACCTTC. As protein: CASLGGRDYGYTF. Full variable domain (rest looked up from reference TRBV5-6 and TRBJ1-2): DAGVTQSPTHLIKTRGQQVTLRCSPKSGHDTVSWYQQALGQGPQFIFQYYEEEERQRGNFPDRFSGHQFPNYSSELNVNALLLGDSALYLCASLGGRDYGYTFGSGTRLTVV.

V is TRBV6-2 or TRBV6-3 and J is TRBJ1-2, with 7 bases aligning to TRBD1. Germline V CDR1 and CDR2: MNHEY, SVGEGT. This CDR3 region has 11 residues. The trim removed 6 bases at V and 8 bases at J, leaving 3 bases unmatched. The CDR3 DNA follows: TGTGCCAGCAGCCAGGGGGTGGGCTACACCTTC. It encodes CASSQGVGYTF.

V usage is TRBV2 and J usage is TRBJ1-1, with D unclear. Germline values: CDR1 SNHLY, CDR2 FYNNEI. The CDR3 consists of 12 residues. The V end lost 4 bases, the J end lost 1 base, and 4 bases lay between the germline ends. CDR3 sequence (DNA): TGTGCCAGCAGTGCTAGGAACACTGAAGCTTTCTTT. It encodes CASSARNTEAFF.

This sequence joins TRBV6-5 and TRBJ2-2, with TRBD2 matching 9 bases. The CDR3 has 14 residues. Losses at the gene ends were 5 bases for V and 7 bases for J; bases not matched to a gene: 5. Germline lookup yields CDR1 MNHEY and CDR2 SVGAGI. The CDR3 is CASSPWTSDGELFF. DNA for the CDR3: TGTGCCAGCAGTCCCTGGACTAGCGACGGGGAGCTGTTTTTT.

The genes are TRBV28 and TRBJ2-4, with a possible D match to TRBD1 (6 bases). The CDR3 is 19 amino acids. The V end was cut by 5 bases, the J end by 0 bases, with 23 bases between. Germline loops: CDR1 MDHEN, CDR2 SYDVKM. Here the CDR3 reads CASSTGHGQTVLAKNIQYF. CDR3 DNA sequence: TGTGCCAGCAGTACGGGGCATGGACAGACCGTACTAGCCAAAAACATTCAGTACTTC.

This chain uses TRBV7-9 with TRBJ2-7; TRBD1 matches 8 bases. Germline lookup yields CDR1 SEHNR and CDR2 FQNEAQ (reference sequence). CDR3 length equals 14 residues. Germline trimming cut 5 bases from V and 9 bases from J; bases unmatched to any gene: 12. In nucleotides, the CDR3 is TGTGCCAGCAGCCCGACAGGGGACCCCGACGGGCAGTACTTC. This sequence encodes CASSPTGDPDGQYF.

The sample holds a few counts of this clone. J is TRBJ2-5 and V is TRBV2, with 7 bases aligning to TRBD2. With V trimmed by 1 base and J by 2 bases, 10 bases remained unmatched. The CDR3 consists of 17 residues. Germline V lookup: CDR1 SNHLY, CDR2 FYNNEI. The CDR3 here is CASSEVSAREGQETQYF. The DNA of the CDR3 is TGTGCCAGCAGTGAAGTTTCTGCCAGGGAGGGTCAAGAGACCCAGTACTTC.

J is TRBJ2-5 and V is TRBV3-1 (or the pseudogene TRBV3-2), with a possible D match to TRBD1 (5 bases). V lost 4 bases and J lost 5, with 14 bases in between. Germline values: CDR1 LGHDT, CDR2 YNNKEL (reference sequence). The CDR3 covers 14 residues. CDR3 protein: CASSRSYKGETQYF. Written as DNA, the CDR3 is TGTGCCAGCAGCCGGAGCTACAAGGGGGAGACCCAGTACTTC.

This clone was seen just once. The genes are TRBV7-2 and TRBJ2-1; D possibly matches TRBD1 or TRBD2 (6 bases each). This CDR3 contains 15 residues. Germline V gene sequence: CDR1 SGHTA, CDR2 FQGNSA. Trimming shortened V by 1 base and J by 9 bases, and 16 bases separated the two germline ends. This chain's CDR3 is CASSLGNWGAGEQFF. CDR3 DNA sequence: TGTGCCAGCAGCTTAGGGAACTGGGGGGCCGGTGAGCAGTTCTTC.

The rearrangement uses TRBV5-8 and TRBJ1-5, with D perhaps TRBD1 (5 bases). The ends were cut back, 0 bases at V and 1 base at J, with 11 bases in the middle. The germline gives CDR1 SGHTS, CDR2 YDEGEE. The length of the CDR3 is 16 residues. In DNA, the CDR3 is TGTGCCAGCAGCTTGGTCAGGGAGGGAAGCAATCAGCCCCAGCATTTT. It specifies CASSLVREGSNQPQHF.

CDR3 sequence: CASSFRAGYEQYF. The CDR3 DNA sequence: TGTGCCAGCAGTTTTCGGGCGGGGTACGAGCAGTACTTC. The chain carries TRBV27 and TRBJ2-7; possible D gene TRBD2, 6 bases. This CDR3 has 13 residues. CDR1 MNHEY and CDR2 SMNVEV come from the germline V gene (reference sequence). The V end was cut by 3 bases, the J end by 4 bases, with 10 bases between.